This TCR beta chain was sequenced during a study of beta chain features in type 1 diabetes. About the research overall: In age, gender and cell yields, patients were similar to healthy donors. Broader study findings: Shortening of TCRB CDR3s, moderate but significant, appeared in all four CD4+ subsets of Type 1 diabetes patients. PCR, the amplification step, might favor shorter templates, equally in patients and controls.

CDR1 KGHSH and CDR2 LQKENI come from the germline V gene. Trimming cost V 3 bases and J 8 bases, with 22 bases left between them. The CDR3 has 16 amino acids. Only one heparinised blood draw was taken per donor, and its volume averaged about 116 mL. As every portion of the isolated RNA was reverse transcribed, the sequencing read expressed TCRB transcripts. The repertoire was sequenced with immunoSEQ multiplex PCR; TCRdb's copy has only in-frame clones and lacks some. The data show tens of thousands of clones, with 65% to 70% seen just once and around 1.7% held by the top ten. As concerns this clone: The antigen remains undetermined.

The sample was Tregs from blood. This receptor was taken from a man between 25 and 39 years old with type 1 diabetes. Some clones in this sample may be carry-over from other donors' samples. The chain joins TRBV18 to TRBJ1-2; D may be TRBD1 (6 bases). The CDR3 sequence: CASSPFATRAGDGYTF. The CDR3, as DNA: TGTGCCAGCTCACCCTTCGCAACACGGGCAGGGGACGGCTACACCTTC.